Detailed here is one TCR beta chain. In its sample, this clonotype was seen many times. Its antigen specificity is not known. No base-level quality is on record; no much larger clone is a single base apart. For CDR1 and CDR2, the germline V gene lists KGHSH and LQKENI. V loses 2 bases of germline sequence and J loses 2 bases, and the interval between the two ends is 13 bases. The CDR3 runs 15 amino acids, cysteine and phenylalanine included. Just the 45-base CDR3 DNA is kept, in frame starting at base 1. The data derive from a study of T cells in Graves' hyperthyroidism and ophthalmopathy (dated by TCRdb to about 2019). Describing the broader study: Peripheral blood samples were taken at initial diagnosis, before any treatment was given. TCR V-J signatures able to tell the groups apart were searched for in a discovery cohort of 100 patients, of whom over 40 had Graves' ophthalmopathy and some 60 had stable Graves' hyperthyroidism. Prospective prediction of ophthalmopathy was tested in an independent validation cohort consisting of 18 hyperthyroidism patients and approximately 16 patients who later progressed to ophthalmopathy. The roughly 94 discovery patients were randomly divided into training and test sets at a 7:3 ratio. In addition, the study compared T-cell repertoires in thyroid tissue and in blood from roughly six Graves' hyperthyroidism patients. Once sampling was done, hyperthyroidism patients were given methimazole at a starting dose of 30 mg daily, whereas ophthalmopathy patients were given high-dose intravenous methylprednisolone. The paper reports TCR Vbeta CDR3 sequencing of some 140 peripheral blood samples: 40 to 45 ophthalmopathy, under 80 hyperthyroidism and roughly 17 progressor patients.

The TCR beta CDR3 regions were amplified from the RNA transcripts. For the first round of RT-PCR on the TCR CDR3, the HTBI primer set was used together with the Qiagen OneStep RT-PCR kit. The libraries were constructed in a second round of multiplex PCR and then size-selected and purified. Sequencing of the libraries was done on an Illumina HiSeq2000 using paired-end 100 bp reads. As for the authors' bioinformatics: Raw data were processed with SOAPnuke, discarding reads with adapters, uncalled bases, mean Phred below 15, or no exact constant-primer or identifier match. High-quality paired reads were merged with COPE v1.2.5, and unique nucleotide sequences were defined as clonotypes. Clonotypes were aligned to IMGT TRBV, TRBD and TRBJ reference segments using MiTCR v1.1. Only V-J combinations with frequency above 0.0001, covering 99% to 99.2% of repertoires, were analysed. A TCS score was defined as the ratio between F50 (clonal expansion) and ExV (chaos), using BLOSUM62-based TCRdist between CDR3 peptides within each V-J. Welch's t-statistics and random forest reduced fewer than 550 V-J features to fewer than 15, which were used in a naive Bayes classifier (R e1071). Clones were called with MiXCR by TCRdb after fastp trimmed the public reads at Q25, and only in-frame beta chains were retained. Duplicate CDR3 protein sequences are folded into a single record with the most common DNA and genes. It is TCRdb's table, rather than the study itself, that gives the V and J calls and clone size. Here the sample has 600,000 to 650,000 distinct CDR3 sequences; 15% to 20% occur a single time. The ten largest make up 3.8% of the sample.

Study-wide conclusions, independent of this receptor: Most expanded thyroid clonotypes (frequency above 0.001) were also found in blood, which suggests that blood repertoires may mirror thyroid immune responses. Sample size was not statistically predetermined, and investigators were not blinded to group allocation. A 13 V-J signature model separated ophthalmopathy from stable hyperthyroidism, with around 88% sensitivity and roughly 84% specificity in cross-validation and 80%/75% in testing. In validation, the model predicted progression to ophthalmopathy a median of around 6.5 months before onset, with over 60% sensitivity and 72.22% specificity.

Graves' hyperthyroidism was defined as stable when no progression to ophthalmopathy occurred over 18 months of follow-up. The hyperthyroidism patients were between 18 and 65 years old and newly diagnosed, with a disease duration of less than 2 months. Patients with uncontrolled infections, other autoimmune diseases, pregnancy or lactation were excluded. Clinical symptoms, serum thyroxine and TRAb, thyroid ultrasound, and orbital computed tomography formed the basis for the diagnoses. PBMCs were isolated from about 9.2 ml of fresh peripheral blood by Ficoll-Paque density gradient centrifugation. Total RNA was extracted using Trizol reagent, and RNA quality was assessed on an Agilent 2100 Bioanalyzer.

The origin of this receptor is a woman aged 25 to 39 with Graves' hyperthyroidism. The chain links TRBV18 with TRBJ2-7; 6 matching bases give a weak D call of TRBD1. The sequenced material came from blood. The CDR3 loop reads CASSPNRERPYEQYF. The sequenced DNA is TGTGCCAGCTCACCAAACAGGGAGAGGCCCTACGAGCAGTACTTC.